The source of this T cell receptor (beta chain) is a study of blood T cell repertoires in COVID-19. At the level of the study: From the United States, Italy and Spain came samples of acute and convalescent COVID-19. PBMCs, B-cell-depleted T cells, or T cells were the source of the cDNA or gDNA that made up the material.

Profiled with immunoSEQ multiplex PCR; TCRdb holds only in-frame clones, not every one. Counted here are 180,000 or so clones, about nine tenths occurring once; the ten biggest clones make up roughly 1.6%. With V trimmed by 0 bases and J by 10 bases, 3 bases remained unmatched. Germline V gene data show CDR1 as PRHDT and CDR2 as FYEKMQ (reference sequence). The CDR3 spans 15 residues. Material: peripheral blood. The J gene is TRBJ1-6, the V gene TRBV13; TRBD1 agrees at 10 bases. This receptor was taken from a woman in her 50s with acute or convalescent COVID-19. CDR3 sequence (DNA): TGTGCCAGCAGCTTAGGCGGGACAGGGGTCTCACCCCTCCACTTT. Encoded protein: CASSLGGTGVSPLHF.